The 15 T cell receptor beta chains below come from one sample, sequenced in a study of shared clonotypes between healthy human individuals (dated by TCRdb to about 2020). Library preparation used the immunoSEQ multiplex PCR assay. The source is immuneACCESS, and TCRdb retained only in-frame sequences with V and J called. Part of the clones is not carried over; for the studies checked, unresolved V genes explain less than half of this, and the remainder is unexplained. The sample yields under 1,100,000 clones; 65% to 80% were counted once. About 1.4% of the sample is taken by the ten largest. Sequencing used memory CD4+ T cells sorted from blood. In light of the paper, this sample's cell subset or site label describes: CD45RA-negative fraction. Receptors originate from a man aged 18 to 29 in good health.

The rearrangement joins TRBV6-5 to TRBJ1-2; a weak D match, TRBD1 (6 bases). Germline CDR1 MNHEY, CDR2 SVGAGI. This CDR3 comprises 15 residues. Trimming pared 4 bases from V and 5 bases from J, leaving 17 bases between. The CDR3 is CASSSLPGGSYGYTF. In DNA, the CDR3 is TGTGCCAGCAGTTCACTTCCGGGGGGCTCTTATGGCTACACCTTC.

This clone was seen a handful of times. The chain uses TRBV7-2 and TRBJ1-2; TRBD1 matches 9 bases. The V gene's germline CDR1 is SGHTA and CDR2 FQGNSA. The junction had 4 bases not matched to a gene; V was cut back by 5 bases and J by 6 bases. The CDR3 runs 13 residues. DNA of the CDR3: TGTGCCAGCAGCCGCGGGACAGGGAATGGCTACACCTTC. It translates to CASSRGTGNGYTF.

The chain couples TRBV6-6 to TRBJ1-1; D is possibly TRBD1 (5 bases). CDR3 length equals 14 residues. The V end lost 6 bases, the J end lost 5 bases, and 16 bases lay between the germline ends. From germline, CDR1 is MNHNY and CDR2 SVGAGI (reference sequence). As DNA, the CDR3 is TGTGCCAGCAGCGGGGGGGAGGGTTATACTGAAGCTTTCTTT. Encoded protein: CASSGGEGYTEAFF.

The CDR3 DNA reads as TGTGCCAGCAGGAACCGACCTTATAATTCACCCCTCCACTTT. Its protein product is CASRNRPYNSPLHF. The chain links TRBV6-5 to TRBJ1-6; the D is unclear. V lost 6 bases, J lost 4 bases, and 10 bases lay in between. Germline CDR1 and CDR2: MNHEY and SVGAGI. The CDR3 is made up of 14 amino acids.

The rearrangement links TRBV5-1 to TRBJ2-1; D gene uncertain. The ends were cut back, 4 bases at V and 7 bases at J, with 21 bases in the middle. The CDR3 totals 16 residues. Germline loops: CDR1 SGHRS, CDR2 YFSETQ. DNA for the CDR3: TGCGCCAGCAGCCCTCTTGGGATCAGGTCGGTGAATGAGCAGTTCTTC. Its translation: CASSPLGIRSVNEQFF.

This CDR3 reads CASSAELAERGDTQYF. In DNA, the CDR3 is TGTGCCAGCAGTGCTGAACTAGCGGAGAGGGGAGATACGCAGTATTTT. The genes are TRBV2 and TRBJ2-3; 8 bases align to TRBD2. CDR1 SNHLY and CDR2 FYNNEI come from the germline V gene. This CDR3 region has 16 residues. Trimming took 4 bases from V and 5 from J; bases not matched to a gene: 11.

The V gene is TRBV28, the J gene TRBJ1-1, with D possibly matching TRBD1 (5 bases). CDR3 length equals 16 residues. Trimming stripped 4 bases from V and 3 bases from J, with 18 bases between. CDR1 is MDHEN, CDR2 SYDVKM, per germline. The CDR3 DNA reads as TGTGCCAGCAGTTCGACACCCGCAGGGAGGCACACTGAAGCTTTCTTT. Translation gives CASSSTPAGRHTEAFF.

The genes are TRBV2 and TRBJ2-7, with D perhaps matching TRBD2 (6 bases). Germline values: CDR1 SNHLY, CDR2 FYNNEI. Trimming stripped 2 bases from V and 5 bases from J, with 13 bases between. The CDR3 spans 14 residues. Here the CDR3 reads CASSEHGSRNEQYF. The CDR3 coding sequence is TGTGCCAGCAGTGAACACGGGAGTAGGAACGAGCAGTACTTC. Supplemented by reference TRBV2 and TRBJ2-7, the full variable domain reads EPEVTQTPSHQVTQMGQEVILRCVPISNHLYFYWYRQILGQKVEFLVSFYNNEISEKSEIFDDQFSVERPDGSNFTLKIRSTKLEDSAMYFCASSEHGSRNEQYFGPGTRLTVT.

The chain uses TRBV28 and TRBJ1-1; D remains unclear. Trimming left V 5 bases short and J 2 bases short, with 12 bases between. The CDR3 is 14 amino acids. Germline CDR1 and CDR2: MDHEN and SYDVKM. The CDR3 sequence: CASSPDGENTEAFF. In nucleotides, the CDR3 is TGTGCCAGCAGTCCCGACGGAGAAAACACTGAAGCTTTCTTT. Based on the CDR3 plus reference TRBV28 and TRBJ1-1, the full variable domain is DVKVTQSSRYLVKRTGEKVFLECVQDMDHENMFWYRQDPGLGLRLIYFSYDVKMKEKGDIPEGYSVSREKKERFSLILESASTNQTSMYLCASSPDGENTEAFFGQGTRLTVV.

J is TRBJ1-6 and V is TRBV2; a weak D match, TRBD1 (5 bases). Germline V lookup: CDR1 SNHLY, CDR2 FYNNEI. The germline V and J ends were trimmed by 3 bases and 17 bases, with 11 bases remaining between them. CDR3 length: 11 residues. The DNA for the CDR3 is TGTGCCAGCAGTGAGTGGGGGGTAGTCCACTTT. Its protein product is CASSEWGVVHF.

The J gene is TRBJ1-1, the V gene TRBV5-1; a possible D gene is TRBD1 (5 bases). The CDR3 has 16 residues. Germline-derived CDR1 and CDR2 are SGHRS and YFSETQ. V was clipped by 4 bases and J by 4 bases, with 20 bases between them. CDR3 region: CASSPNLRAVGTEAFF. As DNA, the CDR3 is TGCGCCAGCAGCCCCAACCTCAGGGCGGTAGGCACTGAAGCTTTCTTT.

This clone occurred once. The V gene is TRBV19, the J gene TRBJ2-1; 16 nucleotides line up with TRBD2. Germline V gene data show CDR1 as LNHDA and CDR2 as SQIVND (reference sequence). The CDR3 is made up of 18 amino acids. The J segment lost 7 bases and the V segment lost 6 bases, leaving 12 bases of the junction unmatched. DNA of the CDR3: TGTGCCAGTAGCCCAAGCACCGGGACTAGCGGGAGGGGGAATGAGCAGTTCTTC. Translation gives CASSPSTGTSGRGNEQFF.

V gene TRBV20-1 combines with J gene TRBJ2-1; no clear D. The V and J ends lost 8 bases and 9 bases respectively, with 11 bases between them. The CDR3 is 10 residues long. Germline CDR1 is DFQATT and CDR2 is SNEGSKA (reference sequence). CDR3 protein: CSLGLVEQFF. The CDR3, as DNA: TGCAGTTTAGGTTTGGTTGAGCAGTTCTTC.

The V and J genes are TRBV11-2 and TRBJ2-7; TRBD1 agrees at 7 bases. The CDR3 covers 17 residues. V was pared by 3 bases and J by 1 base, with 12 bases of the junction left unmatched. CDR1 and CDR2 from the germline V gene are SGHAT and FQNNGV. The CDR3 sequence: CASSLALGQRSSYEQYF. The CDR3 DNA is TGTGCCAGCAGCTTGGCTTTGGGACAGAGAAGTTCCTACGAGCAGTACTTC.

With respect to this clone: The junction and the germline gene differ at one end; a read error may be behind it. The CDR3 region has the DNA TGTGCTAGCAGCTTAGTAGGCCGGGGAACCGGGGAGCTGTTTTTT. Its translation: CASSLVGRGTGELFF. The chain employs TRBV7-7 and TRBJ2-2; D might be TRBD2 (5 bases). This CDR3 comprises 15 residues. In germline, CDR1 is SSHAT, CDR2 FNYEAQ (reference sequence).